This T cell receptor beta chain was obtained from a study of T cell repertoires in cytomegalovirus infection. The study, taken as a whole, reports: The study found HLA-C-restricted CMV-specific TCR beta clonotypes dominating the ex vivo response.

V trimming: 5 bases; J trimming: 1 base; junction bases outside the gene matches: 4. The CDR3 sequence is 14 residues long. TCRdb ran MiXCR on the reads and lists one entry per CDR3 protein. The table lists about 920,000 distinct CDR3 sequences, roughly 31% of them singletons. The sample holds a few counts of this clonotype. What it binds is unknown. The specimen was cultured CD8+ T cells from PBMCs, collected from culture after CMV antigen stimulation. The chain employs TRBV12-3 or TRBV12-4 and TRBJ1-1, with 7 bases identical to TRBD1. The receptor was derived from a human donor in good health (CMV status not recorded). Some clones in this sample may be carry-over from other donors' samples. The CDR3 protein is CASSDGTANTEAFF. The DNA of the CDR3 is TGTGCCAGCAGTGACGGGACAGCGAACACTGAAGCTTTCTTT.